One sample yielded the 15 T cell receptor beta chains listed below, sequenced in a study of regulatory T cells in long-lasting Graves disease. Building the TCR beta libraries relied on iRepertoire HTBI primers, and CDR3 regions underwent Arm-PCR. TCRdb itself ran the multiplex PCR reads through MiXCR, one entry per CDR3 protein. The sample lists hundreds of thousands of distinct CDR3 sequences; approximately 16% were seen once. Specified time point: newly diagnosed GD, antithyroid drugs for less than 3 months. RNA from PBMCs was the source of the TCR library. These data also featured in a second study, about T cells in Graves' hyperthyroidism and ophthalmopathy.

The starting material was peripheral blood mononuclear cells (PBMCs), obtained at new diagnosis, from a patient treated with antithyroid drugs. These receptor sequences come from a woman aged 40-65 years with Graves disease.

This clonotype was seen a handful of times. This sequence joins TRBV3-1 and TRBJ2-4, with 10 bases fitting TRBD2. Trimming at V came to 3 bases and at J to 1 base, leaving 6 bases not matched to a gene. Germline CDR1 reads LGHDT; CDR2 reads YNNKEL (reference sequence). The CDR3 length is 17 residues. The CDR3 sequence: CASSQRTSGVAKNIQYF. For the CDR3, the DNA is TGTGCCAGCAGCCAGAGAACTAGCGGGGTTGCCAAAAACATTCAGTACTTC.

This clonotype was counted at least ten times. The chain carries TRBV11-2 and TRBJ1-1; TRBD1 aligns across 8 bases. Trimming at V came to 6 bases and at J to 4 bases, leaving 10 bases not matched to a gene. Germline V CDR1 and CDR2: SGHAT, FQNNGV. The CDR3 consists of 15 residues. CDR3 protein: CASRTSRGRGTEAFF. In DNA form, the CDR3 reads TGTGCCAGCAGGACTAGCAGGGGGCGCGGCACTGAAGCTTTCTTT.

A few counts support this clonotype. No conserved phenylalanine or tryptophan ends this CDR3, so it is likely a read error. It is unclear where the CDR3 begins or ends on the DNA, so no DNA is shown, and the CDR3 is as TCRdb lists it. This chain uses TRBV20-1 with TRBJ2-1; no check of the table's D call, TRBD2, against the DNA was made. 14 amino acids form the CDR3, both terminal residues included. The germline CDR1 and CDR2 sequences are DFQATT and SNEGSKA (reference sequence). CDR3 residues: CSVPGLAGYNEQLL.

This clonotype appeared many times. The V and J genes are TRBV3-1 and TRBJ1-1; D unclear. This CDR3 comprises 13 residues. Trimming removed 0 bases from V and 5 bases from J, with 7 bases in between. Germline V gene data show CDR1 as LGHDT and CDR2 as YNNKEL (reference sequence). In DNA form, the CDR3 reads TGTGCCAGCAGCCAAGAAGGTGGAACTGAAGCTTTCTTT. Amino acid sequence: CASSQEGGTEAFF.

V and J are TRBV27 and TRBJ2-1; D is tentatively TRBD1 or TRBD2 (5 bases each). Germline V lookup: CDR1 MNHEY, CDR2 SMNVEV (reference sequence). The CDR3 has 19 residues. Trimming took off 2 bases at V and 5 bases at J, with 25 bases between the two ends. Written as DNA, the CDR3 is TGTGCCAGCAGTTTAGGGGACCCCAGTGGATGGGATGTGGACAATGAGCAGTTCTTC. It specifies CASSLGDPSGWDVDNEQFF.

Only a few counts were recorded for this clonotype. The chain carries TRBV12-3 or TRBV12-4 and TRBJ2-7; no clear D. This CDR3 has 11 residues. V was pared by 3 bases and J by 7 bases, with 7 bases between. The CDR3 DNA sequence: TGTGCCAGCAGTTTCGTACGTGAGCAGTACTTC. Translating gives CASSFVREQYF.

To note about this clonotype: Being one base from a much bigger clone, this may be a read error. The chain uses TRBV12-3 or TRBV12-4 and TRBJ1-5; D gene ambiguous. Trimming shortened V by 1 base and J by 15 bases, and 25 bases separated the two germline ends. CDR3 size: 16 residues. The DNA of the CDR3 is TGTGCCAGCAGTTTAGGGGATCGAGGACCCAGGATGGCCCGGCATTTT. Protein product: CASSLGDRGPRMARHF.

The gene calls are TRBV9 and TRBJ2-7, with 8 bases that match TRBD2. Trimming took 0 bases from V and 1 from J; bases not matched to a gene: 3. Germline-derived CDR1 and CDR2 are SGDLS and YYNGEE. This CDR3 is 15 amino acids long. CDR3 sequence reads: CASSVGPGGSYEQYF. CDR3 coding DNA: TGTGCCAGCAGCGTAGGTCCGGGGGGGTCCTACGAGCAGTACTTC.

This clonotype occurred a few times. V is TRBV29-1 and J is TRBJ2-3; D possibly corresponds to TRBD1 (5 bases). Germline CDR1 and CDR2: SQVTM and ANQGSEA. The CDR3 covers 13 residues. V was cut by 3 bases and J by 0 bases, with 7 bases left in between. The CDR3 here is CSVDRVSTDTQYF. The CDR3 nucleotides read TGCAGCGTTGACAGGGTTAGCACAGATACGCAGTATTTT.

This clonotype has more than one count but fewer than ten. The junction does not match germline at one end; this may be a read error. The chain has TRBV15 and TRBJ2-1; D may match TRBD1 or TRBD2 (5 bases each). The CDR3 sequence is 14 residues long. Germline-derived CDR1 and CDR2 are LNHNV and YYDKDF (reference sequence). For the CDR3, the DNA is TGTGCCACCGCAGGGACGGTTAGGGTCAATGAGCAGCTCTTC. The encoded protein is CATAGTVRVNEQLF. The whole variable domain, remainder taken from reference TRBV15 and TRBJ2-1, is DAMVIQNPRYQVTQFGKPVTLSCSQTLNHNVMYWYQQKSSQAPKLLFHYYDKDFNNEADTPDNFQSRRPNTSFCFLDIRSPGLGDTAMYLCATAGTVRVNEQLFGPGTRLTVL.

The chain employs TRBV4-1 and TRBJ1-3; 9 bases are shared with TRBD1. The ends lost 0 bases at V and 3 bases at J; junction bases unmatched: 12. Germline CDR1 is MGHRA and CDR2 is YSYEKL. The CDR3 contains 19 residues. CDR3 amino acids: CASSQDWVKTGGLGNTIYF. In nucleotides, the CDR3 is TGCGCCAGCAGCCAAGATTGGGTCAAAACAGGGGGCCTTGGAAACACCATATATTTT.

This clonotype came up many times. The rearrangement links TRBV5-1 to TRBJ1-1; no definite D call. V was trimmed by 3 bases and J by 0 bases, leaving 12 bases between them. Germline V gene data show CDR1 as SGHRS and CDR2 as YFSETQ. The CDR3 is 15 residues long. The CDR3 DNA reads TGCGCCAGCAGCTATCACACCAGTTTGAACACTGAAGCTTTCTTT. Its protein product is CASSYHTSLNTEAFF.

This chain uses TRBV10-3 with TRBJ1-2; TRBD1 might be the D (5 bases). V was pared by 10 bases and J by 0 bases, with 15 bases between. The CDR3 has 14 amino acids. From germline, CDR1 is ENHRY and CDR2 SYGVKD. CDR3 coding DNA: TGTGCCACCTTACAGGAAAACCCTAACTATGGCTACACCTTC. It translates to CATLQENPNYGYTF.

In this sample, this clonotype turned up many times. V usage is TRBV5-1 and J usage is TRBJ2-2; the D is unclear. Between the trimmed V and J ends, which lost 4 bases and 6 bases, there was a span of 10 bases. This CDR3 region has 13 residues. Germline V lookup: CDR1 SGHRS, CDR2 YFSETQ. CDR3 region: CASSLDQPGELFF. In DNA, the CDR3 is TGCGCCAGCAGCCTTGATCAACCCGGGGAGCTGTTTTTT.

CDR3 sequence (DNA): TGTGCCAGCAGCTTGAAGTTTGAGGGGGCGGGGAACATTCAGTACTTC. It translates to CASSLKFEGAGNIQYF. The chain employs TRBV7-9 and TRBJ2-4, with D perhaps matching TRBD1 (7 bases). Trimming took off 3 bases at V and 7 bases at J, with 19 bases between the two ends. The CDR3 consists of 16 residues. Germline V lookup: CDR1 SEHNR, CDR2 FQNEAQ (reference sequence). The whole variable domain, remainder taken from reference TRBV7-9 and TRBJ2-4, is DTGVSQNPRHKITKRGQNVTFRCDPISEHNRLYWYRQTLGQGPEFLTYFQNEAQLEKSRLLSDRFSAERPKGSFSTLEIQRTEQGDSAMYLCASSLKFEGAGNIQYFGAGTRLSVL.